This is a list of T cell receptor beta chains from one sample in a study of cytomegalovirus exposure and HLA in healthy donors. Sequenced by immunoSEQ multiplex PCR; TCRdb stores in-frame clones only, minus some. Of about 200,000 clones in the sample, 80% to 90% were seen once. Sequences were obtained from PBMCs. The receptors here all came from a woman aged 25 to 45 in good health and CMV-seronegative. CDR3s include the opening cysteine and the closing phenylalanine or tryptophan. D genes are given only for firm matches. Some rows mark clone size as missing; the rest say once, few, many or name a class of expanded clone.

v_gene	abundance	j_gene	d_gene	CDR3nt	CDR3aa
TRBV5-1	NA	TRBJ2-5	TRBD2	TGCGCCAGCAGCTGGGGGACTAGCGGGATGGGAGAGACCCAGTACTTC	CASSWGTSGMGETQYF
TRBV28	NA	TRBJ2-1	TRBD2	TGTGCCAGCAGCTCCGCGACTAGCGGGCACGACAATGAGCAGTTCTTC	CASSSATSGHDNEQFF
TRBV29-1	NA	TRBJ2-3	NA	TGCAGCGTCAAGGGAGATTTGTTAGCTACGCAGTATTTT	CSVKGDLLATQYF
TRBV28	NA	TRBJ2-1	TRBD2	TGTGCCAGCCTGGGGACTAGCGGGAGGGTGTTTGATGAGCAGTTCTTC	CASLGTSGRVFDEQFF
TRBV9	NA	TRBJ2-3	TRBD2	TGTGCCAGCAGCGTAGGGGCTAGCGGTAGCACAGATACGCAGTATTTT	CASSVGASGSTDTQYF
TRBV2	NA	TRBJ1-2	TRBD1	TGTGCCAGCAGTAACCGACAGGGAGGCTACACCTTC	CASSNRQGGYTF
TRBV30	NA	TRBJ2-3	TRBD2	TGTGCCTGGAGTGAGGGCGGCGGGGGGGCAGATACGCAGTATTTT	CAWSEGGGGADTQYF
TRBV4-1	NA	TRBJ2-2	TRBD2	TGCGCCAGCAGCCAAATGGCTAGCGGGAGCACCGGGGAGCTGTTTTTT	CASSQMASGSTGELFF
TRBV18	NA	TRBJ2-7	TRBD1	TGTGCCAGCTCAGGGGACAGGGCTAGCGAGCAGTACTTC	CASSGDRASEQYF
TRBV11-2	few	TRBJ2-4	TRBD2	TGTGCCAGCAGCTTAGTTGCGGGAGGGCGAAACATTCAGTACTTC	CASSLVAGGRNIQYF
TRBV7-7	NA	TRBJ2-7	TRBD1	TGTGCTAGCAGCTCCGGACAGGGGGAATCCTACGAGCAGTACTTC	CASSSGQGESYEQYF
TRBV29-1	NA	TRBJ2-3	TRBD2	TGCAGCGTTGGGACCAGCGGGGGAGATACGCAGTATTTT	CSVGTSGGDTQYF
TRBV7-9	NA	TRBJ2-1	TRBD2	TGTGCCAGCAGCTTTGTCGTCAGGACTAGCGTCAACAATGAGCAGTTCTTC	CASSFVVRTSVNNEQFF
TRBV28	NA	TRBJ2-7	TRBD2	TGTGCCAGCAGTCCTGGACTAGCGGAGCCAATCTCCTCCTACGAGCAGTACTTC	CASSPGLAEPISSYEQYF
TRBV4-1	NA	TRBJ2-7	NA	TGCGCCAGCAGCCCCAGGGTTGGGCCCTACGAGCAGTACTTC	CASSPRVGPYEQYF
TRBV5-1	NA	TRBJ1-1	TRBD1	TGCGCCAGCAGCTCCAACACAGGGGGCACTGAAGCTTTCTTT	CASSSNTGGTEAFF
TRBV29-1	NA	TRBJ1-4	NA	TGCAGCGTTGCAGGGAGGAATGAAAAACTGTTTTTT	CSVAGRNEKLFF
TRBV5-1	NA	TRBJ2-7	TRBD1	TGCGCCAGCAGCTTGTCGGGACAGGGGGCCTACGAGCAGTACTTC	CASSLSGQGAYEQYF
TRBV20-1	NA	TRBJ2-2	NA	TGCAGTGCCCTTATGACCGGGGAGCTGTTTTTT	CSALMTGELFF
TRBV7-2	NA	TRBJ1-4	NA	TGTGCCAGCAGCCAAGGGGGAGCTAATGAAAAACTGTTTTTT	CASSQGGANEKLFF
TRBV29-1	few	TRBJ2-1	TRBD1	TGCAGCGTTGAAGATGGCAGGGACAGGGGTCTCAATGAGCAGTTCTTC	CSVEDGRDRGLNEQFF
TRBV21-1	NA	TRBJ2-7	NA	TGTGCCAGCAGCCCGGAGGACGTTTACGAGCAGTACTTC	CASSPEDVYEQYF
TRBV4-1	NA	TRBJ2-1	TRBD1	TGCGCCAGCAGCCAAGTACAGGGGGTTTACAATGAGCAGTTCTTC	CASSQVQGVYNEQFF
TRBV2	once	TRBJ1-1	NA	TGTGCCAGCAGTGGACAGTCGAACACTGAAGCTTTCTTT	CASSGQSNTEAFF
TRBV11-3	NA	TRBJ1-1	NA	TGTGCCAGCAGCTCCCAGGGGAGTGAAGCTTTCTTT	CASSSQGSEAFF
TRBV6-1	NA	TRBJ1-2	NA	TGTGCCAGCAGTGAATCAGGGGTCTATGGCTACACCTTC	CASSESGVYGYTF